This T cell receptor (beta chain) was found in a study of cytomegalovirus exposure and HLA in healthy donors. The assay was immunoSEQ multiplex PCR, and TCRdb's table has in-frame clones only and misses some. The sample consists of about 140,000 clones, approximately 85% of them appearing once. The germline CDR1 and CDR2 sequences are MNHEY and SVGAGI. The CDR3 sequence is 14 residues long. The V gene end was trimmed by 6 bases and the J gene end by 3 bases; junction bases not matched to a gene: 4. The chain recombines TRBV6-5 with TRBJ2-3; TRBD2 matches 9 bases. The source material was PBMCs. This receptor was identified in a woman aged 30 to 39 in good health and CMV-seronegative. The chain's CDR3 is CASRRGGWTDTQYF. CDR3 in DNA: TGTGCCAGCAGGCGGGGGGGGTGGACAGATACGCAGTATTTT.